The 21 T cell receptor beta chains reported below all come from one sample, sequenced in a study of T cell responses to AZD1222 COVID-19 vaccine (dated by TCRdb to 2020 to 2022). Preparation of the library involved the immunoSEQ multiplex PCR assay. TCRdb holds this immuneACCESS table with in-frame rearrangements only. Some clones are missing; in checked studies, unresolved V genes explain under half, and the rest has no known cause. The sample data list around 140,000 clones, and 80% to 95% of these were observed just once. The ten largest make up 1.5% to 2% of the sample. The time point label here, explained by the study, means: baseline before first vaccination. The sample was peripheral blood, taken on day 0 of AZD1222 vaccination. All receptors come from an adult in good health.

V and J are TRBV24-1 and TRBJ2-3; 7 nucleotides line up with TRBD1. The V gene's germline CDR1 is KGHDR and CDR2 SFDVKD. The CDR3 extends over 14 amino acids. Trimming took 4 bases from V and 5 from J; bases not matched to a gene: 5. CDR3 residues: CATSELGGQDTQYF. CDR3 nucleotides: TGTGCCACCAGTGAGTTAGGGGGCCAAGATACGCAGTATTTT.

The chain recombines TRBV6-1 with TRBJ1-2; 10 nucleotides align to TRBD1. Germline V CDR1 and CDR2: MNHNS, SASEGT. J gave up 7 bases and V 1 base, and 9 bases lay outside the gene matches. The CDR3 has 16 amino acids. Here the CDR3 DNA reads TGTGCCAGCAGTGAAGTCCTGGACAGGGGGATCGGTGGCTACACCTTC. It specifies CASSEVLDRGIGGYTF.

V is TRBV11-2 and J is TRBJ1-2; D call uncertain. Trimming removed 0 bases at V and 7 bases at J, with 9 bases between. From germline, CDR1 is SGHAT and CDR2 FQNNGV. The CDR3 sequence is 13 residues long. CDR3 loop: CASSLDPQSGYTF. CDR3 coding DNA: TGTGCCAGCAGCTTAGACCCTCAAAGTGGCTACACCTTC.

The chain is built from TRBV12-3 or TRBV12-4 and TRBJ2-1; perhaps TRBD2 as D (7 bases). The CDR3 spans 12 residues. V lost 6 bases, J lost 12 bases, and 15 bases lay in between. The CDR3 loop reads CASSRKGGVQFF. CDR3 nucleotides: TGTGCCAGCAGCCGCAAGGGGGGGGTGCAGTTCTTC.

The table lists this clone with a count of one. The gene calls are TRBV28 and TRBJ2-7, with D possibly matching TRBD1 (5 bases). The CDR3 has 13 residues. Trimming removed 1 base from V and 1 base from J, with 5 bases in between. CDR1 MDHEN and CDR2 SYDVKM come from the germline V gene. The CDR3, as DNA: TGTGCCAGCAGTTTATACAGGTCCTACGAGCAGTACTTC. The encoded protein is CASSLYRSYEQYF. Supplemented by reference TRBV28 and TRBJ2-7, the full variable domain reads DVKVTQSSRYLVKRTGEKVFLECVQDMDHENMFWYRQDPGLGLRLIYFSYDVKMKEKGDIPEGYSVSREKKERFSLILESASTNQTSMYLCASSLYRSYEQYFGPGTRLTVT.

The genes are TRBV6-6 and TRBJ1-5, with unresolved D. Germline V gene lookup returns CDR1 MNHNY and CDR2 SVGAGI (reference sequence). This CDR3 spans 18 amino acids. Trimming took 5 bases from V and 2 from J, leaving 22 bases between them. The CDR3 sequence: CASSLPRGGGGGNQPQHF. The CDR3 nucleotides are TGTGCCAGCAGTCTACCTCGAGGAGGCGGCGGCGGCAATCAGCCCCAGCATTTT.

The rearrangement links TRBV6-5 to TRBJ1-4; D remains ambiguous. The CDR3 contains 16 residues. CDR1 is MNHEY, CDR2 SVGAGI, per germline. Trimming cost V 0 bases and J 0 bases, with 8 bases left between them. The CDR3 coding sequence is TGTGCCAGCAGTTACTCGCTTACAACAACTAATGAAAAACTGTTTTTT. Residues: CASSYSLTTTNEKLFF.

J is TRBJ1-2 and V is TRBV5-1; 7 bases map to TRBD1. The germline V gene has CDR1 SGHRS and CDR2 YFSETQ. V shed 3 bases, J shed 2 bases, and the junction held 4 bases outside the gene matches. This CDR3 is 14 amino acids long. Here the CDR3 reads CASSSMTGNYGYTF. Written as DNA, the CDR3 is TGCGCCAGCAGCTCTATGACAGGGAACTATGGCTACACCTTC.

This clone appeared a few times. The rearrangement links TRBV9 to TRBJ2-1; no reliable D call. The V and J ends lost 0 bases and 2 bases respectively, with 12 bases between them. The CDR3 extends over 16 amino acids. CDR1 SGDLS and CDR2 YYNGEE come from the germline V gene. The CDR3: CASSVALENAYNEQFF. For the CDR3, the DNA is TGTGCCAGCAGCGTAGCCTTGGAGAACGCCTACAATGAGCAGTTCTTC.

This chain uses TRBV30 with TRBJ1-1; D remains unclear. Germline loops: CDR1 GTSNPN, CDR2 SVGIG (reference sequence). The CDR3 sequence is 12 residues long. V was pared by 3 bases and J by 9 bases, with 14 bases between. CDR3 sequence: CAWSGPGSQAFF. The CDR3, as DNA: TGTGCCTGGAGCGGGCCAGGTTCTCAAGCTTTCTTT. The full variable domain, with the rest looked up from reference TRBV30 and TRBJ1-1, is SQTIHQWPATLVQPVGSPLSLECTVEGTSNPNLYWYRQAAGRGLQLLFYSVGIGQISSEVPQNLSASRPQDRQFILSSKKLLLSDSGFYLCAWSGPGSQAFFGQGTRLTVV.

V is TRBV3-1 (or the pseudogene TRBV3-2) and J is TRBJ1-2, with D perhaps matching TRBD1 (6 bases). With 4 bases removed from V and 5 bases from J, the gap between germline ends came to 11 bases. The CDR3 runs to 13 residues. Germline CDR1 is LGHDT and CDR2 is YNNKEL (reference sequence). CDR3 DNA: TGTGCCAGCAGCCCCGGACAGTTTTATGGCTACACCTTC. Translated: CASSPGQFYGYTF.

The chain couples TRBV7-2 to TRBJ2-1; D is undetermined. Germline CDR1 reads SGHTA; CDR2 reads FQGNSA. V lost 4 bases and J 5 bases, leaving 12 bases between the germline ends. This CDR3 is 14 amino acids long. This chain's CDR3 is CASSSALGNNEQFF. The CDR3 nucleotides are TGTGCCAGCAGCTCTGCTCTAGGGAACAATGAGCAGTTCTTC.

Details on this clone: Other DNA variants within this sample encode the same CDR3. The CDR3 DNA is TGCGCCAGCAGCTTGGAAGGGGGCTCGTACAATGAGCAGTTCTTC. Its translation: CASSLEGGSYNEQFF. The rearrangement links TRBV5-1 to TRBJ2-1; TRBD1 aligns across 7 bases. This CDR3 comprises 15 residues. Germline CDR1 is SGHRS and CDR2 is YFSETQ. V lost 0 bases, J lost 4 bases, and 4 bases stayed unmatched.

V usage is TRBV24-1 and J usage is TRBJ1-1; D is possibly TRBD1 (6 bases). Germline V gene sequence: CDR1 KGHDR, CDR2 SFDVKD. The CDR3 is 15 amino acids. V was shortened by 4 bases and J by 4 bases, with 15 bases between the two germline ends. The CDR3 loop is CATSDTKGGGTEAFF. CDR3 sequence (DNA): TGTGCCACCAGTGACACCAAGGGGGGGGGCACTGAAGCTTTCTTT.

This rearrangement joins TRBV7-9 to TRBJ2-7; the match to TRBD2 covers 13 bases. Germline V gives CDR1 SEHNR, CDR2 FQNEAQ (reference sequence). V lost 5 bases to trimming and J lost 4 bases; unmatched junction nucleotides: 5. CDR3 length: 15 residues. The CDR3 region is CASSPTSGRWYEQYF. As DNA, the CDR3 is TGTGCCAGCAGCCCGACTAGCGGGAGGTGGTACGAGCAGTACTTC.

This chain connects TRBV6-1 to TRBJ1-2, with 7 bases that match TRBD1. CDR1 and CDR2 from the germline V gene are MNHNS and SASEGT. Trimming removed 1 base from V and 4 bases from J; junction bases left unmatched: 6. CDR3 length equals 15 residues. CDR3 sequence: CASSEEWHRGYGYTF. The CDR3 DNA sequence: TGTGCCAGCAGTGAAGAGTGGCACAGGGGCTATGGCTACACCTTC.

The chain uses TRBV7-3 and TRBJ2-3, with D perhaps TRBD2 (5 bases). From germline, CDR1 is SGHTA and CDR2 FQGTGA. CDR3 length: 15 residues. Trimming removed 2 bases at V and 2 bases at J, with 11 bases between. CDR3 nucleotides: TGTGCCAGCAGCTTAGGGGTAGCGATCACAGATACGCAGTATTTT. Protein: CASSLGVAITDTQYF. Supplemented by reference TRBV7-3 and TRBJ2-3, the full variable domain reads GAGVSQTPSNKVTEKGKYVELRCDPISGHTALYWYRQSLGQGPEFLIYFQGTGAADDSGLPNDRFFAVRPEGSVSTLKIQRTERGDSAVYLCASSLGVAITDTQYFGPGTRLTVL.

The chain is built from TRBV5-4 and TRBJ1-2, with D maybe TRBD1 (5 bases). The CDR3 totals 17 residues. The germline gives CDR1 SGHNT, CDR2 YYREEE (reference sequence). V shed 2 bases and J shed 2 bases, with 19 bases lying between them. CDR3 amino acids: CASSFGVGGGGNYGYTF. The CDR3 DNA reads TGTGCCAGCAGCTTTGGTGTCGGCGGGGGAGGGAACTATGGCTACACCTTC. The full variable domain, rest sourced from reference TRBV5-4 and TRBJ1-2, is ETGVTQSPTHLIKTRGQQVTLRCSSQSGHNTVSWYQQALGQGPQFIFQYYREEENGRGNFPPRFSGLQFPNYSSELNVNALELDDSALYLCASSFGVGGGGNYGYTFGSGTRLTVV.

J is TRBJ2-7 and V is TRBV4-1; 12 bases are a match to TRBD2. Germline assignment: CDR1 MGHRA and CDR2 YSYEKL. This CDR3 is 20 amino acids long. V lost 0 bases and J lost 2; bases outside the gene matches: 14. The CDR3 DNA follows: TGCGCCAGCAGCCAAGACCTGACTAGCGGGAGACTAACTAAACCCTACGAGCAGTACTTC. It yields the protein CASSQDLTSGRLTKPYEQYF.

The chain recombines TRBV2 with TRBJ1-5, with 7 bases fitting TRBD1. Germline assignment: CDR1 SNHLY and CDR2 FYNNEI. This CDR3 has 15 residues. The V gene end was trimmed by 6 bases and the J gene end by 0 bases; junction bases not matched to a gene: 5. The CDR3, as DNA: TGTGCCAGCAGCTCAGGACAGGCTAGCAATCAGCCCCAGCATTTT. Its protein is CASSSGQASNQPQHF.

The rearrangement joins TRBV27 to TRBJ1-5; D is ambiguous. CDR1 and CDR2 (germline): MNHEY, SMNVEV (reference sequence). Deletions cut 0 bases from V and 3 bases from J, with 6 bases between. The CDR3 is 14 residues long. The CDR3 nucleotides are TGTGCCAGCAGTTTATCCAGTTCCAATCAGCCCCAGCATTTT. This gives the protein CASSLSSSNQPQHF.